One sample yielded the 5 T cell receptor beta chains listed below, sequenced in a study of cytomegalovirus exposure and HLA in healthy donors. 60 Vbeta and 13 Jbeta primers were used in PCR. TCRdb's table, derived via immunoSEQ multiplex PCR, lists solely in-frame clones and lacks some. This sample has under 130,000 clones, with 77% found just once. Sequencing was performed on PBMCs. The receptors shown here come from a woman between 35 and 50 years old in good health and CMV-seropositive.

The J gene is TRBJ1-1, the V gene TRBV28, with TRBD1 as a possible D gene (5 bases). CDR3 size: 14 residues. V lost 3 bases and J 4 bases, leaving 12 bases between the germline ends. Germline V CDR1 and CDR2: MDHEN, SYDVKM. CDR3 in amino acids: CASSLNPGLTEAFF. In DNA, the CDR3 is TGTGCCAGCAGTTTGAACCCAGGGCTCACTGAAGCTTTCTTT.

The chain uses TRBV28 and TRBJ1-6, with 8 bases aligning to TRBD1. Germline V CDR1 and CDR2: MDHEN, SYDVKM. There are 13 residues in the CDR3. V was clipped by 7 bases and J by 16 bases; unmatched bases: 12. CDR3 amino acids: CASIRQGIGALHF. Here the CDR3 DNA reads TGTGCCAGCATAAGACAGGGGATCGGTGCTCTCCACTTT.

The rearrangement links TRBV18 to TRBJ1-1; no definite D call. V was shortened by 0 bases and J by 1 base, with 6 bases between the two germline ends. This CDR3 has 14 residues. CDR1 and CDR2 (germline): KGHSH, LQKENI. The CDR3 sequence is CASSPPNTNTEAFF. CDR3 DNA sequence: TGTGCCAGCTCACCACCGAACACGAACACTGAAGCTTTCTTT.

The V call is TRBV5-1, the J call TRBJ2-3, with 9 bases lining up with TRBD2. V lost 4 bases, J lost 2 bases, and 5 bases stayed unmatched. The germline V gene encodes CDR1 SGHRS and CDR2 YFSETQ. This CDR3 has 15 amino acids. The CDR3, as DNA: TGCGCCAGCAGCCCTATAGCGGGGGTCACAGATACGCAGTATTTT. It is translated as CASSPIAGVTDTQYF.

The V call is TRBV4-2, the J call TRBJ2-5; D may be TRBD2 (5 bases). V was trimmed by 4 bases and J by 0 bases, leaving 15 bases between them. This CDR3 spans 16 amino acids. Per the germline V gene, CDR1 is LGHNA and CDR2 is YNFKEQ. The CDR3 loop is CASSPSEGAHQETQYF. In nucleotides, the CDR3 is TGTGCCAGCAGCCCCTCCGAGGGAGCTCACCAAGAGACCCAGTACTTC.